This T cell receptor (beta chain) was retrieved from a study of blood T cell repertoires in COVID-19. Study-wide context: T cells, B-cell-depleted T cells, or PBMCs supplied cDNA or gDNA.

The method was immunoSEQ multiplex PCR; TCRdb's version includes in-frame clones alone and lacks a portion of them. The sample carries 75,000 to 95,000 clones, about 90% recorded once. This CDR3 has 16 residues. Deletions cut 2 bases from V and 4 bases from J, with 18 bases between. Germline CDR1 reads SGDLS; CDR2 reads YYNGEE. The gene calls are TRBV9 and TRBJ1-1; D uncertain. The sequencing input was peripheral blood. The clonotype comes from a human donor in a cohort sampled during active COVID-19. The CDR3 here is CASSVEGRASSTEAFF. Here the CDR3 DNA reads TGTGCCAGCAGCGTCGAGGGCCGGGCGAGCAGCACTGAAGCTTTCTTT.